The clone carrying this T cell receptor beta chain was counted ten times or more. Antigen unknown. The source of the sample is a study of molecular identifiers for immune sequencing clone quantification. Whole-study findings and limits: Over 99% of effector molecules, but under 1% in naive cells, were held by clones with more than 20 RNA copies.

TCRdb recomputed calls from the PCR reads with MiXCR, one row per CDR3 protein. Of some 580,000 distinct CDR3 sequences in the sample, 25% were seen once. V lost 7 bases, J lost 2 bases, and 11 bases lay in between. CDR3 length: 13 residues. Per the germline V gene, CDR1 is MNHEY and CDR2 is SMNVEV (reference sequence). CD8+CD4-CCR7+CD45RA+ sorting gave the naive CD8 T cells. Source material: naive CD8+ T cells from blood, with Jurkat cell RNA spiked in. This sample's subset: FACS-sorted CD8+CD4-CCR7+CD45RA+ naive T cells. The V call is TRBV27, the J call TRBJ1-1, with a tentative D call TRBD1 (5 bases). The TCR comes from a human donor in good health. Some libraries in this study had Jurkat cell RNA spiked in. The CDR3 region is CASKSGTNTEAFF. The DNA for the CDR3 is TGTGCCAGCAAGTCAGGGACCAACACTGAAGCTTTCTTT.